The clone carrying this T cell receptor (beta chain) came up once. The sample originates from a study of blood T cell repertoires in COVID-19. This table comes from immunoSEQ multiplex PCR, and its TCRdb copy is limited to in-frame clones, with some not included. The repertoire holds some 97,000 clones, with over 75% as singletons. This CDR3 has 13 residues. V was cut by 10 bases and J by 1 base, with 10 bases left in between. Germline CDR1 and CDR2: MNHEY and SMNVEV (reference sequence). The rearrangement joins TRBV27 to TRBJ1-4; D is ambiguous. The source material was peripheral blood. This receptor was obtained from a man in his thirties or forties in a cohort sampled during active COVID-19. In DNA, the CDR3 is TGTGCCACTAGAGGTCTAACTAATGAAAAACTGTTTTTT. Residues: CATRGLTNEKLFF.